Following are 11 T cell receptor beta chains from one sample sequenced in a study of blood T cell repertoires in COVID-19. Some clones are missing from TCRdb's copy, which holds only in-frame ones; the method was immunoSEQ multiplex PCR. The sample holds roughly 250,000 clones, 82% seen once. Sample: peripheral blood. The receptors here all came from a woman over 75 with active or convalescent COVID-19.

The gene calls are TRBV15 and TRBJ1-4; 7 nucleotides line up with TRBD1. This CDR3 is built from 16 residues. V lost 1 base, J lost 6 bases, and 8 bases stayed unmatched. Germline CDR1 LNHNV, CDR2 YYDKDF (reference sequence). CDR3: CATSRGGEGAYEKLFF. In DNA form, the CDR3 reads TGTGCCACCAGCAGAGGGGGTGAGGGGGCTTATGAAAAACTGTTTTTT.

J is TRBJ1-2 and V is TRBV19, with D tentatively TRBD1 (5 bases). The CDR3 is 16 residues long. Germline loops: CDR1 LNHDA, CDR2 SQIVND (reference sequence). Trimming shortened V by 3 bases and J by 6 bases, and 20 bases separated the two germline ends. This chain's CDR3 is CASSILASAGWNGYTF. The CDR3 DNA reads as TGTGCCAGTAGTATTTTGGCGTCGGCAGGGTGGAATGGCTACACCTTC.

The CDR3 loop reads CASSYSIGEKLFF. For the CDR3, the DNA is TGTGCCAGCAGTTACTCGATTGGCGAAAAACTGTTTTTT. This chain uses TRBV6-5 with TRBJ1-4, with D unresolved. Germline V gene data show CDR1 as MNHEY and CDR2 as SVGAGI. V was shortened by 0 bases and J by 8 bases, with 7 bases between the two germline ends. The CDR3 contains 13 residues.

V usage is TRBV19 and J usage is TRBJ2-7; a weak D match, TRBD2 (6 bases). The V gene's germline CDR1 is LNHDA and CDR2 SQIVND (reference sequence). The CDR3 runs to 16 residues. The V and J ends lost 4 bases and 2 bases respectively, with 18 bases between them. The CDR3 sequence: CASSRSGASEAYEQYF. The CDR3 coding sequence is TGTGCCAGTAGTAGATCCGGGGCTAGCGAGGCCTACGAGCAGTACTTC.

This chain joins TRBV29-1 and TRBJ1-3; D call uncertain. The CDR3 runs 12 residues. The ends were cut back, 7 bases at V and 0 bases at J, with 7 bases in the middle. The germline V gene encodes CDR1 SQVTM and CDR2 ANQGSEA. CDR3 region: CSGQFSGNTIYF. CDR3 sequence (DNA): TGCAGCGGGCAGTTCTCTGGAAACACCATATATTTT.

This clone was detected once. The V call is TRBV30, the J call TRBJ1-6, with TRBD1 identical over 8 bases. V shed 2 bases, J shed 6 bases, and the junction held 9 bases outside the gene matches. Germline-derived CDR1 and CDR2 are GTSNPN and SVGIG (reference sequence). The CDR3 spans 16 residues. CDR3 sequence (DNA): TGTGCCTGGAGTCCAACCGGGCAGGGGGCTAATTCACCCCTCCACTTT. It yields the protein CAWSPTGQGANSPLHF.

This sequence joins TRBV12-3 or TRBV12-4 and TRBJ2-1; 8 bases map to TRBD2. CDR3 length equals 13 residues. V lost 5 bases to trimming and J lost 6 bases; unmatched junction nucleotides: 3. This CDR3 reads CASSTGGVNEQFF. DNA of the CDR3: TGTGCCAGCAGTACGGGGGGGGTCAATGAGCAGTTCTTC.

The CDR3 sequence: CASSPTTGFSSTDTQYF. In DNA, the CDR3 is TGTGCCAGCTCACCAACAACAGGGTTCTCTAGCACAGATACGCAGTATTTT. The chain has TRBV18 and TRBJ2-3, with a tentative D call TRBD1 (6 bases). Trimming removed 2 bases from V and 0 bases from J, with 15 bases in between. This CDR3 region has 17 residues. Germline V lookup: CDR1 KGHSH, CDR2 LQKENI.

The rearrangement uses TRBV25-1 and TRBJ1-5, with D unclear. Between the trimmed V and J ends, which lost 1 base and 1 base, there was a span of 5 bases. CDR3 size: 14 residues. In germline, CDR1 is MGHDK, CDR2 SYGVNS. The CDR3 sequence: CASSESVSNQPQHF. The CDR3 DNA is TGTGCCAGCAGTGAATCAGTCAGCAATCAGCCCCAGCATTTT.

J is TRBJ2-5 and V is TRBV18, with D tentatively TRBD2 (6 bases). The V gene lost 1 base and the J gene lost 4 bases, with 13 bases spanning the gap. CDR3 length: 15 residues. Germline assignment: CDR1 KGHSH and CDR2 LQKENI. The CDR3 DNA follows: TGTGCCAGCTCACCACGGCTGGGGGGAGGAGAGACCCAGTACTTC. Residues: CASSPRLGGGETQYF.

This clone was counted only a few times. The V call is TRBV12-3 or TRBV12-4, the J call TRBJ1-1; D not resolved. V shed 3 bases and J shed 10 bases, with 12 bases lying between them. The CDR3 sequence is 12 residues long. The CDR3 DNA reads TGTGCCAGCAGTTTGTTAGTGGTCGGAGCTTTCTTT. Translating it yields CASSLLVVGAFF.